These T cell receptor beta chains were read from a single sample in a study of OX40 agonist ivuxolimab in advanced cancers. Some clones are missing from TCRdb's copy, which holds only in-frame ones; the method was immunoSEQ multiplex PCR. Of just over 95,000 clones in the sample, almost 90% were seen once. Sequencing used CD4+ or CD8+ T cells sorted from blood, obtained in a trial of the OX40 agonist ivuxolimab. These receptors were obtained from an adult with an advanced solid tumor such as melanoma, head and neck, liver or kidney cancer. Both conserved end residues are part of each CDR3. Fields, in order: V gene, J gene, clone size, CDR3 length, D gene, CDR3 DNA, CDR3 protein. The D gene is left open where the match is weak. For some rows the clone size is stated as once, few or many, or as a class when expanded; others skip it.

V gene: TRBV29-1
J gene: TRBJ1-1
clone size: -
CDR3 length: 14
D gene: -
CDR3 DNA: TGCAGCGTTGCCCGGGGCCGGCGGGACACTGAAGCTTTCTTT
CDR3 protein: CSVARGRRDTEAFF

V gene: TRBV10-2
J gene: TRBJ2-2
clone size: -
CDR3 length: 15
D gene: -
CDR3 DNA: TGCGCCAGCCTCCCCGGACAGCCCCTCACCGGGGAGCTGTTTTTT
CDR3 protein: CASLPGQPLTGELFF

V gene: TRBV7-9
J gene: TRBJ1-3
clone size: -
CDR3 length: 16
D gene: -
CDR3 DNA: TGTGCCAGCAGCTTAGGGAGGACGGGAGTAGGAAACACCATATATTTT
CDR3 protein: CASSLGRTGVGNTIYF

V gene: TRBV28
J gene: TRBJ2-6
clone size: -
CDR3 length: 16
D gene: -
CDR3 DNA: TGTGCCAGCGGGGGCCGAGGGTCCTCTGGGGCCAACGTCCTGACTTTC
CDR3 protein: CASGGRGSSGANVLTF

V gene: TRBV7-9
J gene: TRBJ2-3
clone size: -
CDR3 length: 13
D gene: TRBD2
CDR3 DNA: TGTGCCAGCAGCCGTAGCGGGCGGGATACGCAGTATTTT
CDR3 protein: CASSRSGRDTQYF

V gene: TRBV19
J gene: TRBJ2-7
clone size: -
CDR3 length: 15
D gene: TRBD2
CDR3 DNA: TGTGCCAGTAGTGCATACACTAGCGGACCCTACGAGCAGTACTTC
CDR3 protein: CASSAYTSGPYEQYF

V gene: TRBV6-5
J gene: TRBJ1-4
clone size: -
CDR3 length: 13
D gene: -
CDR3 DNA: TGTGCCACAGGGGTCTTAACTAATGAAAAACTGTTTTTT
CDR3 protein: CATGVLTNEKLFF

V gene: TRBV5-1
J gene: TRBJ2-5
clone size: -
CDR3 length: 14
D gene: TRBD1
CDR3 DNA: TGCGCCAGCAGCTTACAGGGGGCTGGAGAGACCCAGTACTTC
CDR3 protein: CASSLQGAGETQYF

V gene: TRBV6-4
J gene: TRBJ1-2
clone size: -
CDR3 length: 15
D gene: -
CDR3 DNA: TGTGCCAGCATGGACAGCCCTATCACTAACTATGGCTACACCTTC
CDR3 protein: CASMDSPITNYGYTF

V gene: TRBV11-2
J gene: TRBJ2-1
clone size: -
CDR3 length: 15
D gene: -
CDR3 DNA: TGTGCCAGCAGCATTCCGGGACGGCCTTACAATGAGCAGTTCTTC
CDR3 protein: CASSIPGRPYNEQFF

V gene: TRBV6-1
J gene: TRBJ1-4
clone size: -
CDR3 length: 13
D gene: -
CDR3 DNA: TGTGCCAGCAGCGATAGACAGAATGAAAAACTGTTTTTT
CDR3 protein: CASSDRQNEKLFF

V gene: TRBV6-6
J gene: TRBJ2-6
clone size: once
CDR3 length: 15
D gene: -
CDR3 DNA: TGTGCCAGCAGGTCACGGGGATCCGGGGCCAACGTCCTGACTTTC
CDR3 protein: CASRSRGSGANVLTF

V gene: TRBV2
J gene: TRBJ1-2
clone size: -
CDR3 length: 14
D gene: -
CDR3 DNA: TGTGCCAGCAGGAGGGACGGGGGGTATGGTGGCTACACCTTC
CDR3 protein: CASRRDGGYGGYTF

V gene: TRBV11-2
J gene: TRBJ2-1
clone size: -
CDR3 length: 18
D gene: -
CDR3 DNA: TGTGCCAGCAGCTTAGGTGGTCGCACAAGGAGCTCCTACAATGAGCAGTTCTTC
CDR3 protein: CASSLGGRTRSSYNEQFF

V gene: TRBV29-1
J gene: TRBJ1-6
clone size: once
CDR3 length: 13
D gene: -
CDR3 DNA: TGCAGCGTTCAGGAGTCCACTAATTCACCCCTCCACTTT
CDR3 protein: CSVQESTNSPLHF

V gene: TRBV7-6
J gene: TRBJ1-2
clone size: -
CDR3 length: 12
D gene: TRBD1
CDR3 DNA: TGTGCCAGCAGCTTGACAGGGCTAAGCTACACCTTC
CDR3 protein: CASSLTGLSYTF

V gene: TRBV5-6
J gene: TRBJ1-1
clone size: -
CDR3 length: 15
D gene: -
CDR3 DNA: TGTGCCAGCCTCCGAAGACGGACAGCGAACACTGAAGCTTTCTTT
CDR3 protein: CASLRRRTANTEAFF

V gene: TRBV27
J gene: TRBJ1-1
clone size: -
CDR3 length: 15
D gene: -
CDR3 DNA: TGTGCCAGCAGTTTCAACATAAAAATGAACACTGAAGCTTTCTTT
CDR3 protein: CASSFNIKMNTEAFF

V gene: TRBV6-6
J gene: TRBJ1-6
clone size: -
CDR3 length: 15
D gene: -
CDR3 DNA: TGTGCCAGCAGTTATCAGGGCTCCTATAATTCACCCCTCCACTTT
CDR3 protein: CASSYQGSYNSPLHF

V gene: TRBV5-1
J gene: TRBJ1-1
clone size: -
CDR3 length: 16
D gene: TRBD1
CDR3 DNA: TGCGCCAGCAGGAAAGGGCTGGGACAGGGGGACACTGAAGCTTTCTTT
CDR3 protein: CASRKGLGQGDTEAFF

V gene: TRBV9
J gene: TRBJ2-1
clone size: -
CDR3 length: 16
D gene: TRBD1
CDR3 DNA: TGTGCCAGCAGCCCGCCGGGACAGGGGGGGTGGGATGAGCAGTTCTTC
CDR3 protein: CASSPPGQGGWDEQFF

V gene: TRBV7-9
J gene: TRBJ2-5
clone size: -
CDR3 length: 15
D gene: TRBD2
CDR3 DNA: TGTGCCAGCAGCGAGGGACTAGCGGGAGGCGAGACCCAGTACTTC
CDR3 protein: CASSEGLAGGETQYF

V gene: TRBV5-4
J gene: TRBJ2-3
clone size: -
CDR3 length: 16
D gene: -
CDR3 DNA: TGTGCCAGCAGCAGTAACAGGGGAGGTCTAGCAGATACGCAGTATTTT
CDR3 protein: CASSSNRGGLADTQYF

V gene: TRBV5-4
J gene: TRBJ2-3
clone size: once
CDR3 length: 14
D gene: TRBD2
CDR3 DNA: TGTGCCAGCAGCTCTAGCGGGAGAACAGATACGCAGTATTTT
CDR3 protein: CASSSSGRTDTQYF

V gene: TRBV5-1
J gene: TRBJ1-1
clone size: -
CDR3 length: 13
D gene: -
CDR3 DNA: TGCGCCAGCAGCTCTGGACAAAACACTGAAGCTTTCTTT
CDR3 protein: CASSSGQNTEAFF

V gene: TRBV19
J gene: TRBJ2-3
clone size: -
CDR3 length: 16
D gene: TRBD2
CDR3 DNA: TGTGCCAGTAGTTATATCGGCGGGAGGGCAGCAGATACGCAGTATTTT
CDR3 protein: CASSYIGGRAADTQYF

V gene: TRBV30
J gene: TRBJ2-7
clone size: -
CDR3 length: 13
D gene: -
CDR3 DNA: TGTGCCTGGACCCCCGGGCCGACCTACGAGCAGTACTTC
CDR3 protein: CAWTPGPTYEQYF

V gene: TRBV6-1
J gene: TRBJ1-5
clone size: -
CDR3 length: 16
D gene: -
CDR3 DNA: TGTGCCAGCAGTGAAGTGCGTGGGTGGGGCAATCAGCCCCAGCATTTT
CDR3 protein: CASSEVRGWGNQPQHF

V gene: TRBV19
J gene: TRBJ2-3
clone size: -
CDR3 length: 15
D gene: TRBD2
CDR3 DNA: TGTGCCAGTAGTATAGGCGGGGGTCGGGCAGATACGCAGTATTTT
CDR3 protein: CASSIGGGRADTQYF

V gene: TRBV30
J gene: TRBJ1-5
clone size: few
CDR3 length: 14
D gene: TRBD1
CDR3 DNA: TGTGCCTGGAGTGGACAGGGGGCTAGGCAGCCCCAGCATTTT
CDR3 protein: CAWSGQGARQPQHF

V gene: TRBV5-1
J gene: TRBJ2-2
clone size: -
CDR3 length: 13
D gene: -
CDR3 DNA: TGCGCCAGCAGCTTGGAGGTGGCCGGGGAGCTGTTTTTT
CDR3 protein: CASSLEVAGELFF

V gene: TRBV18
J gene: TRBJ1-1
clone size: -
CDR3 length: 13
D gene: -
CDR3 DNA: TGTGCCAGCTCGCTGGATATGAACACTGAAGCTTTCTTT
CDR3 protein: CASSLDMNTEAFF

V gene: TRBV11-1
J gene: TRBJ2-1
clone size: once
CDR3 length: 16
D gene: TRBD1
CDR3 DNA: TGTGCCAGCAGCACACGGACAGGGGTCTCCTACAATGAGCAGTTCTTC
CDR3 protein: CASSTRTGVSYNEQFF

V gene: TRBV7-2
J gene: TRBJ2-7
clone size: -
CDR3 length: 14
D gene: TRBD1
CDR3 DNA: TGTGCCAGCAGCTTACACAGGGGATGGTACGAGCAGTACTTC
CDR3 protein: CASSLHRGWYEQYF

V gene: TRBV25-1
J gene: TRBJ1-2
clone size: -
CDR3 length: 16
D gene: TRBD1
CDR3 DNA: TGTGCCAGCAGTGGAGCGGGACAGGGTTTTGTTCCTGGCTACACCTTC
CDR3 protein: CASSGAGQGFVPGYTF

V gene: TRBV5-1
J gene: TRBJ1-1
clone size: -
CDR3 length: 15
D gene: TRBD1
CDR3 DNA: TGCGCCAGCAGCCCCCGGGACAGGGGATTCGGTGAAGCTTTCTTT
CDR3 protein: CASSPRDRGFGEAFF

V gene: TRBV11-3
J gene: TRBJ2-3
clone size: -
CDR3 length: 18
D gene: TRBD2
CDR3 DNA: TGTGCCAGCAGCCGGGGACTAGCGGGAGGCTGGGGAACAGATACGCAGTATTTT
CDR3 protein: CASSRGLAGGWGTDTQYF

V gene: TRBV4-1
J gene: TRBJ1-2
clone size: -
CDR3 length: 13
D gene: -
CDR3 DNA: TGCGCCAGCAGCCGGTCGACTAACTATGGCTACACCTTC
CDR3 protein: CASSRSTNYGYTF

V gene: TRBV6-1
J gene: TRBJ2-3
clone size: -
CDR3 length: 14
D gene: -
CDR3 DNA: TGTGCCAGCAGGTCAGCGAGATACACAGATACGCAGTATTTT
CDR3 protein: CASRSARYTDTQYF

V gene: TRBV5-1
J gene: TRBJ1-6
clone size: -
CDR3 length: 13
D gene: -
CDR3 DNA: TGCGCCAGCGTGGGGGATGGGAATTCACCCCTCCACTTT
CDR3 protein: CASVGDGNSPLHF

V gene: TRBV13
J gene: TRBJ2-1
clone size: -
CDR3 length: 12
D gene: -
CDR3 DNA: TGTGCCAGCAGCTCACGCTACGGAGAGCAGTTCTTC
CDR3 protein: CASSSRYGEQFF

V gene: TRBV2
J gene: TRBJ2-1
clone size: -
CDR3 length: 12
D gene: -
CDR3 DNA: TGTGCCAGCAGTGAGGCTAGCAATGAGCAGTTCTTC
CDR3 protein: CASSEASNEQFF

V gene: TRBV29-1
J gene: TRBJ2-7
clone size: -
CDR3 length: 14
D gene: -
CDR3 DNA: TGCAGCGTGGGAAACCTGCGAAGCCCCTACGAGCAGTACTTC
CDR3 protein: CSVGNLRSPYEQYF

V gene: TRBV10-3
J gene: TRBJ1-6
clone size: -
CDR3 length: 14
D gene: -
CDR3 DNA: TGTGCCATCAGTGAAGGTGGGATAAATTCACCCCTCCACTTT
CDR3 protein: CAISEGGINSPLHF

V gene: TRBV14
J gene: TRBJ2-1
clone size: -
CDR3 length: 15
D gene: TRBD2
CDR3 DNA: TGTGCCAGCAGCCCTGAGGGCGGGAGTGGGAATGAGCAGTTCTTC
CDR3 protein: CASSPEGGSGNEQFF

V gene: TRBV5-1
J gene: TRBJ2-1
clone size: -
CDR3 length: 14
D gene: TRBD1
CDR3 DNA: TGCGCCAGCAGCTCTAACAGGGGCTGGGCTGAGCAGTTCTTC
CDR3 protein: CASSSNRGWAEQFF

V gene: TRBV9
J gene: TRBJ2-5
clone size: -
CDR3 length: 15
D gene: -
CDR3 DNA: TGTGCCAGCAGCTCCTTTGGACAGAGCCAAGAGACCCAGTACTTC
CDR3 protein: CASSSFGQSQETQYF

V gene: TRBV19
J gene: TRBJ1-2
clone size: -
CDR3 length: 16
D gene: -
CDR3 DNA: TGTGCCAGTAGTATCCCCGTTGGTGGAGGACTCTATGGCTACACCTTC
CDR3 protein: CASSIPVGGGLYGYTF

V gene: TRBV10-3
J gene: TRBJ1-3
clone size: -
CDR3 length: 14
D gene: TRBD1
CDR3 DNA: TGTGCCATCAGAGGGACAGGAGTTTTAAACACCATATATTTT
CDR3 protein: CAIRGTGVLNTIYF

V gene: TRBV28
J gene: TRBJ2-7
clone size: -
CDR3 length: 14
D gene: TRBD2
CDR3 DNA: TGTGCCAGCAGTTTATTAGCGGGGGTCTCGGAGCAGTACTTC
CDR3 protein: CASSLLAGVSEQYF

V gene: TRBV7-8
J gene: TRBJ2-4
clone size: -
CDR3 length: 16
D gene: -
CDR3 DNA: TGTGCCAGCACCCCTCCCGGGATATTGGGGGTTCACATTCAGTACTTC
CDR3 protein: CASTPPGILGVHIQYF

V gene: TRBV11-2
J gene: TRBJ2-5
clone size: -
CDR3 length: 15
D gene: TRBD2
CDR3 DNA: TGTGCCAGCAGCCGACTAGCGGGAGGGCAAGAGACCCAGTACTTC
CDR3 protein: CASSRLAGGQETQYF

V gene: TRBV9
J gene: TRBJ1-6
clone size: once
CDR3 length: 13
D gene: -
CDR3 DNA: TGTGCCAGCAGCGTAGTCGGAGGTTCACCCCTCCACTTT
CDR3 protein: CASSVVGGSPLHF

V gene: TRBV21-1
J gene: TRBJ2-5
clone size: -
CDR3 length: 17
D gene: -
CDR3 DNA: TGTGCCAGCAGCCCCGGTGGGTTGGTGCGGGGAAAAGAGACCCAGTACTTC
CDR3 protein: CASSPGGLVRGKETQYF

V gene: TRBV10-1
J gene: TRBJ2-3
clone size: -
CDR3 length: 14
D gene: TRBD2
CDR3 DNA: TGCGCCAGCAGTGAATTGGTAGCGGGTGGTACGCAGTATTTT
CDR3 protein: CASSELVAGGTQYF